This T cell receptor (beta chain) was sequenced in a study of blood T cells in healthy people across ages (dated by TCRdb to between 2014 and 2017). General notes on the study: In model experiments, template switching captured roughly one uniquely barcoded TCR beta cDNA molecule for every two T cells. Age-related changes in TCR beta repertoire diversity were measured in the study by deep sequencing normalized with unique cDNA molecular identifiers. For two donors (one aged 18 to 29 and one aged 80 or older), the study analyzed two additional independent replicas of 1 million unique cDNA reads from the same blood draw. To avoid experimental bias, donors of different ages were spread randomly across the sequencing lanes. Donors were grouped into four age groups: young (average about 15 years), middle-aged (around 39), aged (around 62) and long-lived (approximately 81). Beyond this particular receptor, the publication reports: A strong correlation was found between observed TCR beta diversity and the percentage of naive T cells measured by flow cytometry. As age increased, observed TCR beta diversity per million T cells dropped in a roughly linear way, and a significant reduction was already evident by age 40. Estimates of total diversity based on one million sequenced T cells were regarded as lower bounds and as underestimates. Because the CMV infection status of the donors was unknown, age-related changes in expanded clonotypes may potentially have been confounded. Because profiling used bulk unsorted PBMCs, naive and antigen-experienced compartments could not be compared conclusively. The long-lived group showed more naive CD4+ T cells, fewer expanded clones and increased TCR diversity than the aged group, suggesting age selection.

Libraries were constructed by 5' RACE. The sample was run on an Illumina HiSeq 2500. A second PCR of about 6 to 11 cycles was performed with a sample-barcoded 5' primer and a J-beta primer mix. A template-switch 5' adaptor carrying 12 random nucleotides introduced a unique molecular identifier onto each TCR beta cDNA molecule. Each sample yielded at least 3 million CDR3-containing paired-end reads. First-strand cDNA synthesis was performed from all RNA using the Mint cDNA synthesis kit, with priming by a TRBC-specific oligonucleotide. After uracil-DNA glycosylase treatment, a first 18-cycle PCR used universal primers M1SS and BC2_uni_R on all cDNA. The original pipeline was this. Each sample was normalized by randomly selecting 1 million high-quality reads, each carrying a distinct molecular identifier. Reads sharing molecular identifiers were discarded rather than binned into consensus sequences. MiTCR, with a Q25 quality threshold and the strictest error-elimination algorithm, was used for CDR3 identification, clonotype clustering and error correction. A nonparametric unseen species model using Euler transformation provided a lower-bound estimate of total TCR beta diversity. TCRdb reprocessed the public reads (quality trimming at Q25 with fastp, clone calling with MiXCR) and kept in-frame beta chains. Entries that share a CDR3 protein sequence are merged under the most common genes and DNA. The V and J calls and clone size come from TCRdb's table, not from the authors' own analysis. This sample has 1.5 million to 2 million distinct CDR3 sequences in its table, and 40% to 55% of those were observed once. Approximately 2.1% of the sample belongs to the ten largest clones.

The CDR3 sequence holds 15 residues, the cysteine and phenylalanine included. Only the CDR3 DNA is retained, 45 bases long and in frame from the first base. From the germline V gene (reference sequence), CDR1 is PRHDT and CDR2 is FYEKMQ. V has 6 bases trimmed and J has 4 bases trimmed; junction bases matching no gene number 5. Regarding this clonotype: No antigen is known for it. No per-base quality is available; no much larger clone lies one base away.

The roughly 37 donors, aged 6 to 90 years, were systemically healthy Caucasian individuals from Russia. Approximately 10 milliliters of peripheral blood were collected from each donor into EDTA-treated Vacutainer tubes. Ficoll-Paque density-gradient centrifugation was used to isolate PBMCs, with at least 7 million obtained per sample. Trizol reagent was used to extract total RNA from PBMCs, with at least 6 micrograms per sample. For every donor, flow cytometry on a PBMC aliquot measured the percentage of naive CD45RAhigh/CD27high T cells. This receptor was identified in a woman in her thirties or forties in good health. The chain uses TRBV13 and TRBJ2-3, and TRBD1 aligns with 12 junction nucleotides. Sequencing used blood. The DNA sequence is TGTGCCAGCAGTTGGGGACAGGGGGCCGCAGATACGCAGTATTTT. Protein translation: CASSWGQGAADTQYF.